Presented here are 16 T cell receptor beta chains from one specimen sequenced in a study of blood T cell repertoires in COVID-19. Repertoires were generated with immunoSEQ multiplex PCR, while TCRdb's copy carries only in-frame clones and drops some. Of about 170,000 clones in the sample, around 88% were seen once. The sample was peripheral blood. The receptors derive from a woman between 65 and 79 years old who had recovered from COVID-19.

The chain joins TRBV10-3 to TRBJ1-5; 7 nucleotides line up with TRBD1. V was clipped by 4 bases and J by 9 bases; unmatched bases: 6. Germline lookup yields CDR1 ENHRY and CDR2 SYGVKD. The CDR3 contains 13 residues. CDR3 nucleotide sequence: TGTGCCATCAGTGGGACAGGACGGGGGCCCCAGCATTTT. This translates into CAISGTGRGPQHF.

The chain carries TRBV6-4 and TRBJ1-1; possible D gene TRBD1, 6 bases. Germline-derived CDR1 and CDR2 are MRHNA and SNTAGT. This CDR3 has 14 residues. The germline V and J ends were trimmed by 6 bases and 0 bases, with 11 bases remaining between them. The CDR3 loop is CASRPDRLNTEAFF. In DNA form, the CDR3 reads TGTGCCAGCAGGCCAGACAGGCTGAACACTGAAGCTTTCTTT.

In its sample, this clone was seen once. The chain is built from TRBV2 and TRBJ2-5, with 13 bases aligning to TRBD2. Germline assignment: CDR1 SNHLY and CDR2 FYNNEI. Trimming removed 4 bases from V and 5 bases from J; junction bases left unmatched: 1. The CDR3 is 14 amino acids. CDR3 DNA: TGTGCCAGCAGTGGGACTAGCGGGGGTGAGACCCAGTACTTC. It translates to CASSGTSGGETQYF.

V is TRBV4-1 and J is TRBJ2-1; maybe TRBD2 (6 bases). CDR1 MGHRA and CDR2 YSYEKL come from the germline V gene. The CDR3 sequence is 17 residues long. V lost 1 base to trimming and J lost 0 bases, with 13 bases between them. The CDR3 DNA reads TGCGCCAGCAGCCAAGGCCCGCGGGGCCCCTCCTACAATGAGCAGTTCTTC. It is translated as CASSQGPRGPSYNEQFF.

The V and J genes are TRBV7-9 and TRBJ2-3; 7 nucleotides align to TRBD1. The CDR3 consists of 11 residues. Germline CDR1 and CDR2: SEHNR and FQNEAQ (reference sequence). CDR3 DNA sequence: TGTGCTACCGGACAGGCAGATACGCAGTATTTT. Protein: CATGQADTQYF.

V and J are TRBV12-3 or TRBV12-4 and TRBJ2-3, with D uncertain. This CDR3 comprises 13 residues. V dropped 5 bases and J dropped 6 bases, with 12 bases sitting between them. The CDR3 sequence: CASSPGSRDTQYF. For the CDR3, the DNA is TGTGCCAGCAGTCCCGGGTCCCGGGATACGCAGTATTTT.

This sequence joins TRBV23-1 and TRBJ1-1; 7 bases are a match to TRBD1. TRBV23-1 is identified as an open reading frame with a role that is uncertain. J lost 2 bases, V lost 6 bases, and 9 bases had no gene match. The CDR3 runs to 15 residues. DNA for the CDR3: TGCGCCAGCAGCCACCCCCGGGACAGAAACACTGAAGCTTTCTTT. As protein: CASSHPRDRNTEAFF.

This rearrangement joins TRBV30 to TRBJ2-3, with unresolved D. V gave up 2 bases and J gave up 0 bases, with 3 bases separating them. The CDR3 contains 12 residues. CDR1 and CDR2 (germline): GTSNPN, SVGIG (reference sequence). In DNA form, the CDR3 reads TGTGCCTGGAGTTCTAGCACAGATACGCAGTATTTT. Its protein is CAWSSSTDTQYF.

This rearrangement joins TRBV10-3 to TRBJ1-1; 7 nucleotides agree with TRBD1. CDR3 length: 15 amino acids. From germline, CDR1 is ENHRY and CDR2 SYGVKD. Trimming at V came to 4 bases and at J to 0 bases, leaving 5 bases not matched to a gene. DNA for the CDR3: TGTGCCATCAGTGGGGGGACAGCCATGAACACTGAAGCTTTCTTT. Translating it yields CAISGGTAMNTEAFF.

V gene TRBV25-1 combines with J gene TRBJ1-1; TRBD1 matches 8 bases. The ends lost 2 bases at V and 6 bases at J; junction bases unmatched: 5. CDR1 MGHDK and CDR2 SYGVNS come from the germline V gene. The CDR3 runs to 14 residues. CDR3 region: CASSEPGGMSEAFF. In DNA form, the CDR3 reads TGTGCCAGCAGTGAACCAGGGGGCATGTCTGAAGCTTTCTTT.

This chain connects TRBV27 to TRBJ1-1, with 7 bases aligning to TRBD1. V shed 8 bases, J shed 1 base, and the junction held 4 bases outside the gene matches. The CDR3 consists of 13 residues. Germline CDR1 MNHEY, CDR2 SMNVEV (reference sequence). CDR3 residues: CASGRQGNTEAFF. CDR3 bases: TGTGCCAGCGGCCGACAGGGGAACACTGAAGCTTTCTTT.

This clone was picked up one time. This CDR3 is CASSPLGGSSYNEQFF. CDR3 coding DNA: TGTGCCAGCAGCCCCCTGGGAGGGTCCTCCTACAATGAGCAGTTCTTC. The V call is TRBV5-4, the J call TRBJ2-1, with 7 bases lining up with TRBD2. CDR1 and CDR2 (germline): SGHNT, YYREEE (reference sequence). The CDR3 has 16 residues. With 4 bases clipped from V and 0 bases from J, the junction kept 7 bases outside the gene matches.

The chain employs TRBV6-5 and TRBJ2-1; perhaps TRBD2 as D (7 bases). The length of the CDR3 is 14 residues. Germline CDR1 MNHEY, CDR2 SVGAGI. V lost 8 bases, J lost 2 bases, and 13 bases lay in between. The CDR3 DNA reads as TGTGCCAGCCGGGGGGCTAGCCCCTACAATGAGCAGTTCTTC. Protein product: CASRGASPYNEQFF.

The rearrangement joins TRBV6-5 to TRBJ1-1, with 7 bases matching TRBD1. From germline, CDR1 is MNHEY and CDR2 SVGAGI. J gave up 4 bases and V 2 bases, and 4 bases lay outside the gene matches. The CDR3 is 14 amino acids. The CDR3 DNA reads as TGTGCCAGCAGTTACCGGCGACAGGGCACTGAAGCTTTCTTT. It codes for CASSYRRQGTEAFF.

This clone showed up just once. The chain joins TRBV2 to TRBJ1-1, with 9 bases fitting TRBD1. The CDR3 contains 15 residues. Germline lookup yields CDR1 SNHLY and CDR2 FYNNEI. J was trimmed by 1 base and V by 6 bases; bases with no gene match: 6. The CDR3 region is CASRPGQGRNTEAFF. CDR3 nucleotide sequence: TGTGCCAGCAGACCCGGACAGGGGCGGAACACTGAAGCTTTCTTT.

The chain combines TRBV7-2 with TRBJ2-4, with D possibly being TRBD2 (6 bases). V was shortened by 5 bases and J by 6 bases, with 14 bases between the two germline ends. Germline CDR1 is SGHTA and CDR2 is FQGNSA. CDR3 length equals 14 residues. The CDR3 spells CASSPRLEGNIQYF. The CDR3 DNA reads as TGTGCCAGCAGCCCCCGACTAGAAGGAAACATTCAGTACTTC. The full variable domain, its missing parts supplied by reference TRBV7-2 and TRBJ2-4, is GAGVSQSPSNKVTEKGKDVELRCDPISGHTALYWYRQSLGQGLEFLIYFQGNSAPDKSGLPSDRFSAERTGGSVSTLTIQRTQQEDSAVYLCASSPRLEGNIQYFGAGTRLSVL.